What follows are 20 T cell receptor beta chains derived from one specimen sequenced in a study of blood T cell repertoires in COVID-19. TCRdb's table, derived via immunoSEQ multiplex PCR, lists solely in-frame clones and lacks some. Of about 270,000 clones in the sample, around 81% were seen once. The specimen was peripheral blood. The receptors originated from a woman aged 60-75 years with active or convalescent COVID-19.

This clone was seen more than once but under ten times. Other DNA variants within this sample encode the same CDR3. J is TRBJ1-2 and V is TRBV24-1; a weak D match, TRBD1 (5 bases). In germline, CDR1 is KGHDR, CDR2 SFDVKD. Deletions cut 4 bases from V and 4 bases from J, with 9 bases between. CDR3 length: 13 amino acids. CDR3 bases: TGTGCCACCAGTGACTCCGACAGCTATGGCTACACCTTC. It translates to CATSDSDSYGYTF.

This clone was seen only once. This sequence joins TRBV3-1 (or the pseudogene TRBV3-2) and TRBJ1-4; 8 bases map to TRBD1. J gave up 5 bases and V 4 bases, and 3 bases lay outside the gene matches. Germline V gene sequence: CDR1 LGHDT, CDR2 YNNKEL (reference sequence). The CDR3 covers 14 residues. The chain's CDR3 is CASSPTGGNEKLFF. The CDR3 DNA reads as TGTGCCAGCAGCCCTACAGGGGGGAATGAAAAACTGTTTTTT.

V usage is TRBV18 and J usage is TRBJ1-3, with 11 bases identical to TRBD1. CDR3 length equals 18 residues. CDR1 and CDR2 from the germline V gene are KGHSH and LQKENI. After removal of 5 bases from V and 0 bases from J, the junction contained 9 bases not matched to a gene. In nucleotides, the CDR3 is TGTGCCAGCTCATCCAAAATTGGACAGGGGGCCTCTGGAAACACCATATATTTT. It translates to CASSSKIGQGASGNTIYF.

The chain carries TRBV6-5 and TRBJ2-2; 10 nucleotides match TRBD1. CDR1 is MNHEY and CDR2 is SVGAGI in the germline V gene. This CDR3 spans 15 amino acids. The V gene end was trimmed by 7 bases and the J gene end by 5 bases; junction bases not matched to a gene: 7. In DNA, the CDR3 is TGTGCCAGCACCGACAGGGGGCTGCCGACCGGGGAGCTGTTTTTT. It is translated as CASTDRGLPTGELFF.

This chain links TRBV7-2 with TRBJ2-7, with D possibly TRBD2 on 7 matching bases. The V and J ends lost 8 bases and 0 bases respectively, with 20 bases between them. The CDR3 extends over 16 amino acids. From germline, CDR1 is SGHTA and CDR2 FQGNSA. CDR3 in amino acids: CASGAPGGKNSYEQYF. CDR3 nucleotides: TGTGCCAGCGGAGCCCCGGGGGGCAAAAACTCCTACGAGCAGTACTTC.

The J gene is TRBJ1-3, the V gene TRBV7-2, with 9 bases lining up with TRBD1. The CDR3 length is 19 residues. V trimming: 0 bases; J trimming: 2 bases; junction bases outside the gene matches: 11. CDR1 and CDR2 from the germline V gene are SGHTA and FQGNSA. CDR3: CASSLASPGTGNPGNTIYF. The CDR3 DNA sequence: TGTGCCAGCAGCTTAGCGAGTCCCGGGACAGGGAACCCTGGAAACACCATATATTTT.

The V and J genes are TRBV12-5 and TRBJ2-3; 7 bases match TRBD2. Trimming took 1 base from V and 1 from J; bases not matched to a gene: 2. The CDR3 consists of 15 residues. CDR1 LGHNT and CDR2 FRNRAP come from the germline V gene. The CDR3 region is CASGLGGGGTDTQYF. The CDR3 DNA sequence: TGTGCTAGTGGTTTGGGGGGGGGAGGCACAGATACGCAGTATTTT.

This chain joins TRBV2 and TRBJ2-2, with TRBD2 as a possible D gene (6 bases). CDR3 length: 15 residues. CDR1 and CDR2 from the germline V gene are SNHLY and FYNNEI. V was cut by 3 bases and J by 3 bases, with 11 bases left in between. The CDR3 DNA reads TGTGCCAGCAGTGAGGGGGGACCTTACACCGGGGAGCTGTTTTTT. Its translation: CASSEGGPYTGELFF.

The chain combines TRBV5-1 with TRBJ1-4, with TRBD1 identical over 7 bases. The J segment lost 7 bases and the V segment lost 3 bases, leaving 3 bases of the junction unmatched. Per germline, CDR1 SGHRS and CDR2 YFSETQ. This CDR3 has 13 amino acids. CDR3 bases: TGCGCCAGCAGCTCCGACAGGGCTGAAAAACTGTTTTTT. The encoded protein is CASSSDRAEKLFF.

CDR3 amino acids: CASSARDRGPGYTF. The CDR3 DNA follows: TGTGCCAGCAGCGCCCGGGACAGGGGGCCTGGCTACACCTTC. The chain is built from TRBV5-4 and TRBJ1-2; 12 bases map to TRBD1. This CDR3 has 14 amino acids. V dropped 4 bases and J dropped 7; count of bases not matched to a gene: 5. CDR1 is SGHNT and CDR2 is YYREEE in the germline V gene (reference sequence).

J is TRBJ2-3 and V is TRBV14; possible D gene TRBD2, 6 bases. This CDR3 region has 14 residues. The ends were cut back, 4 bases at V and 6 bases at J, with 14 bases in the middle. Germline V gene lookup returns CDR1 SGHDN and CDR2 FVKESK. CDR3 amino acids: CASSLGVAGDTQYF. CDR3 DNA sequence: TGTGCCAGCAGCCTTGGGGTGGCGGGGGATACGCAGTATTTT. Full variable domain (outside the CDR3, taken from reference TRBV14 and TRBJ2-3): EAGVTQFPSHSVIEKGQTVTLRCDPISGHDNLYWYRRVMGKEIKFLLHFVKESKQDESGMPNNRFLAERTGGTYSTLKVQPAELEDSGVYFCASSLGVAGDTQYFGPGTRLTVL.

The V gene is TRBV6-4, the J gene TRBJ2-3; 13 nucleotides match TRBD2. Germline CDR1 reads MRHNA; CDR2 reads SNTAGT. The CDR3 has 17 amino acids. The J segment lost 0 bases and the V segment lost 5 bases, leaving 5 bases of the junction unmatched. CDR3 residues: CASSSGLAGKSTDTQYF. CDR3 nucleotides: TGTGCCAGCAGTTCGGGACTAGCGGGGAAAAGCACAGATACGCAGTATTTT.

This clone was seen once. The chain has TRBV6-5 and TRBJ1-2, with 7 positions matching TRBD1. V dropped 9 bases and J dropped 5; count of bases not matched to a gene: 6. CDR3 length: 12 residues. CDR1 and CDR2 (germline): MNHEY, SVGAGI. CDR3 sequence (DNA): TGTGCCAGTTTCGGGACAGATTATGGCTACACCTTC. Protein product: CASFGTDYGYTF.

This chain uses TRBV18 with TRBJ2-7, with 10 bases fitting TRBD1. Germline CDR1 KGHSH, CDR2 LQKENI. V shed 3 bases, J shed 0 bases, and the junction held 14 bases outside the gene matches. The length of the CDR3 is 19 residues. The CDR3 region is CASSPLGQGDRGASYEQYF. CDR3 coding DNA: TGTGCCAGCTCACCCCTAGGACAGGGGGATAGGGGTGCCTCCTACGAGCAGTACTTC.

This chain uses TRBV13 with TRBJ2-7; TRBD2 agrees at 13 bases. CDR1 is PRHDT and CDR2 is FYEKMQ in the germline V gene (reference sequence). The trim removed 3 bases at V and 4 bases at J, leaving 0 bases unmatched. The CDR3 runs to 14 residues. The CDR3 sequence is CASSLTSGGYEQYF. CDR3 bases: TGTGCCAGCAGCTTGACTAGCGGGGGGTACGAGCAGTACTTC.

This chain uses TRBV11-2 with TRBJ2-1, with D possibly TRBD2 on 6 matching bases. V lost 11 bases, J lost 6 bases, and 17 bases lay in between. CDR1 SGHAT and CDR2 FQNNGV come from the germline V gene. The length of the CDR3 is 13 residues. In nucleotides, the CDR3 is TGTGCCTTCACTTTCGGGGGTATCAATGAGCAGTTCTTC. This sequence encodes CAFTFGGINEQFF.

This chain uses TRBV4-3 with TRBJ1-4; no clear D. The CDR3 sequence is 17 residues long. The germline V and J ends were trimmed by 0 bases and 4 bases, with 15 bases remaining between them. The V gene's germline CDR1 is LGHNA and CDR2 YSLEER. CDR3 region: CASSQDWSSDFNEKLFF. In DNA form, the CDR3 reads TGCGCCAGCAGCCAAGATTGGTCCTCGGACTTTAATGAAAAACTGTTTTTT.

The chain uses TRBV9 and TRBJ2-6; tentatively, D is TRBD1 (6 bases). V lost 4 bases to trimming and J lost 0 bases, with 17 bases between them. CDR3 size: 18 residues. Germline-derived CDR1 and CDR2 are SGDLS and YYNGEE. The CDR3 region has the DNA TGTGCCAGCAGCCTAACAGGGACGTTCAGCTCTGGGGCCAACGTCCTGACTTTC. It codes for CASSLTGTFSSGANVLTF.

This clone has a handful of counts. The V gene is TRBV12-5, the J gene TRBJ1-1; D gene uncertain. The germline V gene encodes CDR1 LGHNT and CDR2 FRNRAP. Trimming shortened V by 5 bases and J by 0 bases, and 4 bases separated the two germline ends. The CDR3 runs to 12 residues. In nucleotides, the CDR3 is TGTGCTAGTGGTCCAGTGAACACTGAAGCTTTCTTT. Protein: CASGPVNTEAFF.

This chain uses TRBV27 with TRBJ1-1; 7 nucleotides align to TRBD1. The CDR3 covers 16 residues. V dropped 0 bases and J dropped 0; count of bases not matched to a gene: 4. Germline values: CDR1 MNHEY, CDR2 SMNVEV (reference sequence). Here the CDR3 reads CASSLSGGNMNTEAFF. The CDR3 nucleotides read TGTGCCAGCAGTTTATCAGGGGGCAACATGAACACTGAAGCTTTCTTT.